These T cell receptor beta chains were read from a single sample in a study of Ad26.COV2.S vaccination and SARS-CoV-2 variants. Data came from immunoSEQ multiplex PCR; TCRdb stores just in-frame clones and leaves some out. The sample carries about 470,000 clones, less than 95% recorded once. Sequenced here: peripheral blood, sampled in a trial of Ad26.COV2.S vaccine versus placebo. All receptors derive from a person aged 18 to 65 who received the Ad26.COV2.S COVID-19 vaccine or a placebo. CDR3s include the opening cysteine and the closing phenylalanine or tryptophan. Fields, in order: clone size, CDR3 length, D gene, J gene, V gene, CDR3 DNA, CDR3 protein. A D gene is named only where the DNA matches it firmly. Clone size appears in some rows only: once, few, many, or a class for an expanded clone.

abundance: NA; len: 15; d_gene: NA; j_gene: TRBJ2-5; v_gene: TRBV28; CDR3nt: TGTGCCAGCAGTTTAATGACAGGTCCTCAAGAGACCCAGTACTTC; CDR3aa: CASSLMTGPQETQYF
abundance: NA; len: 15; d_gene: NA; j_gene: TRBJ1-6; v_gene: TRBV2; CDR3nt: TGTGCCAGCAGCCAATGGACAGATCGAAATTCACCCCTCCACTTT; CDR3aa: CASSQWTDRNSPLHF
abundance: NA; len: 11; d_gene: NA; j_gene: TRBJ1-2; v_gene: TRBV12-3/TRBV12-4; CDR3nt: TGTGCCAGCAGTTTACTCTATGGCTACACCTTC; CDR3aa: CASSLLYGYTF
abundance: NA; len: 17; d_gene: TRBD2; j_gene: TRBJ2-1; v_gene: TRBV4-3; CDR3nt: TGCGCCAGCAGCCATCCGGGACTAGCGGGAGGGGGGAATGAGCAGTTCTTC; CDR3aa: CASSHPGLAGGGNEQFF
abundance: NA; len: 13; d_gene: NA; j_gene: TRBJ1-2; v_gene: TRBV7-2; CDR3nt: TGTGCCAGCAGCTCGAGGGCTAACTATGGCTACACCTTC; CDR3aa: CASSSRANYGYTF
abundance: NA; len: 16; d_gene: TRBD1; j_gene: TRBJ1-1; v_gene: TRBV6-2/TRBV6-3; CDR3nt: TGTGCCAGCAGTCACAAAAGGACAGGGGCGAACACTGAAGCTTTCTTT; CDR3aa: CASSHKRTGANTEAFF
abundance: once; len: 19; d_gene: TRBD2; j_gene: TRBJ2-2; v_gene: TRBV9; CDR3nt: TGTGCCAGCAGCGTAGCGGGACTAGCGGGAGGGCCGGGCACCGGGGAGCTGTTTTTT; CDR3aa: CASSVAGLAGGPGTGELFF
abundance: once; len: 15; d_gene: TRBD1; j_gene: TRBJ1-2; v_gene: TRBV4-1; CDR3nt: TGCGCCAGCAGCCAAGAAGGGACAGCTAACTATGGCTACACCTTC; CDR3aa: CASSQEGTANYGYTF
abundance: NA; len: 13; d_gene: TRBD1; j_gene: TRBJ2-7; v_gene: TRBV5-1; CDR3nt: TGCGCCAGCAGCCGACAGGGCTCCTACGAGCAGTACTTC; CDR3aa: CASSRQGSYEQYF
abundance: NA; len: 15; d_gene: TRBD1; j_gene: TRBJ1-5; v_gene: TRBV18; CDR3nt: TGTGCCAGCTCACCCCGACAGGGTAACAATCAGCCCCAGCATTTT; CDR3aa: CASSPRQGNNQPQHF
abundance: NA; len: 19; d_gene: TRBD2; j_gene: TRBJ2-2; v_gene: TRBV5-1; CDR3nt: TGCGCCAGCAGCTCCCTCCCTACTAGCGGGAGGGCCCACACCGGGGAGCTGTTTTTT; CDR3aa: CASSSLPTSGRAHTGELFF
abundance: NA; len: 12; d_gene: NA; j_gene: TRBJ1-1; v_gene: TRBV18; CDR3nt: TGTGCCAGCTCACCACTAACGGGGTTAGCTTTCTTT; CDR3aa: CASSPLTGLAFF
abundance: NA; len: 14; d_gene: NA; j_gene: TRBJ2-5; v_gene: TRBV5-1; CDR3nt: TGCGCCAGCCGGACGGCTGGGAGTGGAGAGACCCAGTACTTC; CDR3aa: CASRTAGSGETQYF
abundance: NA; len: 17; d_gene: TRBD2; j_gene: TRBJ2-1; v_gene: TRBV7-2; CDR3nt: TGTGCCAGCAGCTTAGTGGGGGGAGCGGGAGGGTACAATGAGCAGTTCTTC; CDR3aa: CASSLVGGAGGYNEQFF
abundance: once; len: 14; d_gene: NA; j_gene: TRBJ2-7; v_gene: TRBV2; CDR3nt: TGTGCCAGCAGTGATTCTAGCCGCTCCTACGAGCAGTACTTC; CDR3aa: CASSDSSRSYEQYF
abundance: NA; len: 15; d_gene: NA; j_gene: TRBJ2-3; v_gene: TRBV4-3; CDR3nt: TGCGCCAGCAGCCAGACCGCCGACGCTACAGATACGCAGTATTTT; CDR3aa: CASSQTADATDTQYF
abundance: NA; len: 15; d_gene: NA; j_gene: TRBJ2-6; v_gene: TRBV11-3; CDR3nt: TGTGCCAGCAGCCAAGGCTCATCTGGGGCCAACGTCCTGACTTTC; CDR3aa: CASSQGSSGANVLTF
abundance: NA; len: 13; d_gene: TRBD2; j_gene: TRBJ2-2; v_gene: TRBV6-6; CDR3nt: TGTGCCAGCAGCCGGGGGGAGACCGGGGAGCTGTTTTTT; CDR3aa: CASSRGETGELFF
abundance: NA; len: 18; d_gene: TRBD2; j_gene: TRBJ2-1; v_gene: TRBV7-2; CDR3nt: TGTGCCAGCAGCTACAGGACTAGCGGGAGGGCGTCCTACAATGAGCAGTTCTTC; CDR3aa: CASSYRTSGRASYNEQFF
abundance: NA; len: 13; d_gene: NA; j_gene: TRBJ2-7; v_gene: TRBV5-6; CDR3nt: TGTGCCAGCAGCTTGGACAGCCTCTACGAGCAGTACTTC; CDR3aa: CASSLDSLYEQYF
abundance: NA; len: 14; d_gene: TRBD2; j_gene: TRBJ2-1; v_gene: TRBV11-3; CDR3nt: TGTGCCAGCAGCCCCCGCGGGAGCTACAATGAGCAGTTCTTC; CDR3aa: CASSPRGSYNEQFF
abundance: NA; len: 10; d_gene: NA; j_gene: TRBJ2-5; v_gene: TRBV29-1; CDR3nt: TGCAGCGTGGAAGAAGAGACCCAGTACTTC; CDR3aa: CSVEEETQYF
abundance: NA; len: 14; d_gene: NA; j_gene: TRBJ2-7; v_gene: TRBV6-2/TRBV6-3; CDR3nt: TGTGCCAGCAGTCCGATCGACGGTACCTACGAGCAGTACTTC; CDR3aa: CASSPIDGTYEQYF
abundance: few; len: 11; d_gene: NA; j_gene: TRBJ2-5; v_gene: TRBV19; CDR3nt: TGTGCCAGTAGTATTAGCGAGACCCAGTACTTC; CDR3aa: CASSISETQYF
abundance: NA; len: 17; d_gene: TRBD2; j_gene: TRBJ2-4; v_gene: TRBV7-6; CDR3nt: TGTGCCAGCAGCCCGACTGGAGCGGGAGGGCCGGGAAACATTCAGTACTTC; CDR3aa: CASSPTGAGGPGNIQYF
abundance: NA; len: 16; d_gene: NA; j_gene: TRBJ2-1; v_gene: TRBV7-2; CDR3nt: TGTGCCAGCAGCTTACGCGGCGGGCCTTCCTACAATGAGCAGTTCTTC; CDR3aa: CASSLRGGPSYNEQFF
abundance: NA; len: 15; d_gene: NA; j_gene: TRBJ2-1; v_gene: TRBV11-3; CDR3nt: TGTGCCAGCAGCCCCTCTAGCGCACCTAGGGATGAGCAGTTCTTC; CDR3aa: CASSPSSAPRDEQFF
abundance: NA; len: 15; d_gene: NA; j_gene: TRBJ2-3; v_gene: TRBV28; CDR3nt: TGTGCCAGCAGTTCCCTTGGTAAATCCACAGATACGCAGTATTTT; CDR3aa: CASSSLGKSTDTQYF
abundance: NA; len: 13; d_gene: NA; j_gene: TRBJ2-1; v_gene: TRBV29-1; CDR3nt: TGCAGCGTTAGGCCTGTGGGATACAATGAGCAGTTCTTC; CDR3aa: CSVRPVGYNEQFF
abundance: NA; len: 15; d_gene: TRBD1; j_gene: TRBJ2-5; v_gene: TRBV27; CDR3nt: TGTGCCAGCAGTTTCCTCAGGGGGCCCGGGGAGACCCAGTACTTC; CDR3aa: CASSFLRGPGETQYF
abundance: NA; len: 14; d_gene: TRBD1; j_gene: TRBJ2-3; v_gene: TRBV28; CDR3nt: TGTGCCAGCAGCCCGGGACAGTCCACAGATACGCAGTATTTT; CDR3aa: CASSPGQSTDTQYF
abundance: NA; len: 15; d_gene: TRBD1; j_gene: TRBJ1-1; v_gene: TRBV5-1; CDR3nt: TGCGCCAGCAGCTTGGGGGACAGGGATAACACTGAAGCTTTCTTT; CDR3aa: CASSLGDRDNTEAFF
abundance: NA; len: 17; d_gene: NA; j_gene: TRBJ1-5; v_gene: TRBV19; CDR3nt: TGTGCCAGTAGTATGTTCGCCGGGGGGCTATGGAATCAGCCCCAGCATTTT; CDR3aa: CASSMFAGGLWNQPQHF
abundance: NA; len: 15; d_gene: NA; j_gene: TRBJ1-1; v_gene: TRBV9; CDR3nt: TGTGCCAGCAGCGTAGGGTGGCAGGGTAGTACTGAAGCTTTCTTT; CDR3aa: CASSVGWQGSTEAFF
abundance: NA; len: 13; d_gene: NA; j_gene: TRBJ2-7; v_gene: TRBV2; CDR3nt: TGTGCCAGCACGGGTGTCGGGAAGATCGAGCAGTACTTC; CDR3aa: CASTGVGKIEQYF
abundance: NA; len: 13; d_gene: TRBD1; j_gene: TRBJ1-1; v_gene: TRBV28; CDR3nt: TGTGCCAGCAGCTGGACAGGTAGTACTGAAGCTTTCTTT; CDR3aa: CASSWTGSTEAFF
abundance: NA; len: 16; d_gene: TRBD2; j_gene: TRBJ2-5; v_gene: TRBV7-8; CDR3nt: TGTGCCAGCAGCAGATCGGGACTAGCGGGAGAAGAGACCCAGTACTTC; CDR3aa: CASSRSGLAGEETQYF
abundance: NA; len: 13; d_gene: TRBD2; j_gene: TRBJ2-5; v_gene: TRBV15; CDR3nt: TGTGCCACCAGGGGACTAGCTGGAGAGACCCAGTACTTC; CDR3aa: CATRGLAGETQYF
abundance: NA; len: 13; d_gene: TRBD1; j_gene: TRBJ2-3; v_gene: TRBV18; CDR3nt: TGTGCCAGCTCAGACAGGGAACCAGATACGCAGTATTTT; CDR3aa: CASSDREPDTQYF
abundance: NA; len: 13; d_gene: NA; j_gene: TRBJ2-2; v_gene: TRBV27; CDR3nt: TGTGCCAGCAGTTTATCCCGCGGCGGGGAGCTGTTTTTT; CDR3aa: CASSLSRGGELFF
abundance: NA; len: 16; d_gene: TRBD2; j_gene: TRBJ2-5; v_gene: TRBV5-8; CDR3nt: TGTGCCAGCAGCTGGGGACTAGCGGGCGTCCAAGAGACCCAGTACTTC; CDR3aa: CASSWGLAGVQETQYF
abundance: once; len: 14; d_gene: NA; j_gene: TRBJ1-5; v_gene: TRBV20-1; CDR3nt: TGCAGTGCTAGTGGACAGACGAGCAATCAGCCCCAGCATTTT; CDR3aa: CSASGQTSNQPQHF
abundance: NA; len: 17; d_gene: NA; j_gene: TRBJ2-5; v_gene: TRBV3-1/TRBV3-2; CDR3nt: TGTGCCAGCAGCCAAGGGAAGGAGGGAGGAGGGCAAGAGACCCAGTACTTC; CDR3aa: CASSQGKEGGGQETQYF
abundance: NA; len: 13; d_gene: TRBD2; j_gene: TRBJ2-1; v_gene: TRBV27; CDR3nt: TGTGCCAGCAGATCGTCGGGAGGCAATGAGCAGTTCTTC; CDR3aa: CASRSSGGNEQFF
abundance: NA; len: 16; d_gene: TRBD2; j_gene: TRBJ2-7; v_gene: TRBV5-1; CDR3nt: TGCGCCAGCAACCAGCTGCCGGGCAGGGAGTGGGAGGGGCAGTACTTC; CDR3aa: CASNQLPGREWEGQYF
abundance: NA; len: 16; d_gene: NA; j_gene: TRBJ2-5; v_gene: TRBV25-1; CDR3nt: TGTGCCAGCAGTGACATCATTCGGACAAGTCAAGAGACCCAGTACTTC; CDR3aa: CASSDIIRTSQETQYF
abundance: NA; len: 15; d_gene: TRBD1; j_gene: TRBJ2-7; v_gene: TRBV7-2; CDR3nt: TGTGCCAGCAGCCTGATCGGGACAGGGGTTATCGAGCAGTACTTC; CDR3aa: CASSLIGTGVIEQYF
abundance: NA; len: 15; d_gene: NA; j_gene: TRBJ2-7; v_gene: TRBV5-3; CDR3nt: TGTGCCAGAAGCTTGGAAGTGAGGGGTTCCTACGAGCAGTACTTC; CDR3aa: CARSLEVRGSYEQYF
abundance: NA; len: 20; d_gene: TRBD1; j_gene: TRBJ1-1; v_gene: TRBV5-4; CDR3nt: TGTGCCAGCAGCTTGGCCAACAAACGACCGGGACAGGGGAGGAACACTGAAGCTTTCTTT; CDR3aa: CASSLANKRPGQGRNTEAFF
abundance: NA; len: 12; d_gene: TRBD2; j_gene: TRBJ2-3; v_gene: TRBV7-9; CDR3nt: TGTGCCAGCAGCTTAAGTTCTAGCGGGCAGTATTTT; CDR3aa: CASSLSSSGQYF
abundance: NA; len: 16; d_gene: TRBD2; j_gene: TRBJ2-1; v_gene: TRBV24-1; CDR3nt: TGTGCCACCAGTGATTTGGCGGGAGGGCCCGACAATGAGCAGTTCTTC; CDR3aa: CATSDLAGGPDNEQFF
abundance: NA; len: 14; d_gene: NA; j_gene: TRBJ2-7; v_gene: TRBV11-2; CDR3nt: TGTGCCAGCAGCATCCGACAGAGCCACTACGAGCAGTACTTC; CDR3aa: CASSIRQSHYEQYF
abundance: NA; len: 16; d_gene: TRBD1; j_gene: TRBJ2-2; v_gene: TRBV7-3; CDR3nt: TGTGCCAGCAGCCCACTTGGACAGGGGGTCACCGGGGAGCTGTTTTTT; CDR3aa: CASSPLGQGVTGELFF
abundance: NA; len: 14; d_gene: NA; j_gene: TRBJ1-4; v_gene: TRBV7-6; CDR3nt: TGTGCCAGCAGCTCTAGGGGACTGATTGAAAAACTGTTTTTT; CDR3aa: CASSSRGLIEKLFF
abundance: NA; len: 17; d_gene: NA; j_gene: TRBJ1-5; v_gene: TRBV21-1; CDR3nt: TGTGCCAGCAACATACTAATGACAGGGGGGACCAATCAGCCCCAGCATTTT; CDR3aa: CASNILMTGGTNQPQHF
abundance: NA; len: 11; d_gene: NA; j_gene: TRBJ2-1; v_gene: TRBV6-1; CDR3nt: TGTGCCAGCAGTGACGTGGATGAGCAGTTCTTC; CDR3aa: CASSDVDEQFF
abundance: NA; len: 14; d_gene: NA; j_gene: TRBJ2-7; v_gene: TRBV11-2; CDR3nt: TGTGCCAGCAGCTTAACCGGGGCCAGCTACGAGCAGTACTTC; CDR3aa: CASSLTGASYEQYF
abundance: once; len: 12; d_gene: NA; j_gene: TRBJ2-7; v_gene: TRBV28; CDR3nt: TGTGCCAGCAGTTTAATCGGAGGCGAGCAGTACTTC; CDR3aa: CASSLIGGEQYF
abundance: NA; len: 12; d_gene: NA; j_gene: TRBJ2-7; v_gene: TRBV30; CDR3nt: TGTGCCTGGAGTGTATCGGGCTACGAGCAGTACTTC; CDR3aa: CAWSVSGYEQYF
abundance: few; len: 15; d_gene: TRBD2; j_gene: TRBJ2-3; v_gene: TRBV3-1/TRBV3-2; CDR3nt: TGTGCCAGCAGCCAATTGGGAGGGAGCACAGATACGCAGTATTTT; CDR3aa: CASSQLGGSTDTQYF